In its sample, the clone carrying this TCR beta chain was seen many times. This record belongs to a study of blood T cell repertoires in COVID-19. Study background: Sites across the United States, Italy and Spain contributed samples from acute and convalescent COVID-19. PBMCs, B-cell-depleted T cells, or T cells were the source of the cDNA or gDNA that made up the material.

Between the trimmed V and J ends, which lost 2 bases and 7 bases, there was a span of 8 bases. CDR3 length equals 13 residues. Germline lookup yields CDR1 SGHTA and CDR2 FQGNSA. In the authors' methods: Amplified reference gene primers provided the basis for estimating nucleated cell counts. Profiling relied on immunoSEQ multiplex PCR, and the TCRdb table lists in-frame clones only, not all of them. V and J calls plus clone size are reproduced from that table; the DNA served to infer D and trimming. This table holds 250,000 to 350,000 clones, 87% found once. Specimen: peripheral blood. V and J are TRBV7-2 and TRBJ1-4; D call uncertain. This TCR was sampled from a woman between 50 and 59 years old who had recovered from COVID-19. The CDR3 loop is CASSLPASEKLFF. The CDR3 nucleotides are TGTGCCAGCAGCTTACCAGCGAGTGAAAAACTGTTTTTT. Based on the CDR3 plus reference TRBV7-2 and TRBJ1-4, the full variable domain is GAGVSQSPSNKVTEKGKDVELRCDPISGHTALYWYRQSLGQGLEFLIYFQGNSAPDKSGLPSDRFSAERTGGSVSTLTIQRTQQEDSAVYLCASSLPASEKLFFGSGTQLSVL.